The present T cell receptor beta chain was sequenced within a study of T cells in Graves' hyperthyroidism and ophthalmopathy. General observations from the study: From stable hyperthyroidism, ophthalmopathy was set apart by a 13 V-J model.

Lactation, pregnancy, other autoimmune disease or uncontrolled infection excluded patients. Germline CDR1 and CDR2: MGHRA and YSYEKL. The trim removed 5 bases at V and 7 bases at J, leaving 10 bases unmatched. CDR3 length: 15 residues. Turning to this clonotype: What it binds is unknown.

Amplified TCR beta CDR3 regions derived from RNA transcripts. The primer set for the first-round RT-PCR of the TCR CDR3 was HTBI. TCRdb reprocessed the multiplex PCR reads via MiXCR and lists one record per CDR3 protein. The sample contains 750,000 to 950,000 distinct CDR3 sequences, 35% to 40% of which appear only once. The receptor was isolated from a man aged 18 to 30 with Graves' hyperthyroidism. Specimen: blood. The rearrangement links TRBV4-1 to TRBJ1-4, with 7 bases identical to TRBD1. CDR3 residues: CASSSPGGLFEKLFF. For the CDR3, the DNA is TGCGCCAGCAGCAGTCCAGGGGGGTTGTTTGAAAAACTGTTTTTT.